This T cell receptor (beta chain) derives from a study of long-term antiretroviral therapy in people with HIV. Study at large: A decade or so separates the oldest specimens from the later 2015 immediate-ART recommendation.

In regard to this clone: Its target is not known.

Unmatched junction bases numbered 8, after V lost 4 bases and J lost 7 bases. Germline V gene data show CDR1 as SGHRS and CDR2 as YFSETQ. This CDR3 spans 15 amino acids. Study-wide results and limits: HIV repertoires covered narrower CDR3 length ranges than controls did. Clonal populations expanded prior to ART predominated within the repertoire at all time points.

It was version v3.0 of the immunoSEQ assay that was run at survey level. For every sample, sequencing targeted roughly 40,000-55,000 T-cell genomes. The method was immunoSEQ multiplex PCR; TCRdb's version includes in-frame clones alone and lacks a portion of them. The sample gives tens of thousands of clones, around 80% of which show up once; around 13% is in the top ten. The sample consisted of unsorted PBMCs, taken 2.9 years after starting antiretroviral therapy. The chain combines TRBV5-1 with TRBJ1-4, with TRBD1 matching 9 bases. The sequence was collected from a young woman with HIV. The CDR3 spells CASSRKQGAGEKLFF. The DNA for the CDR3 is TGCGCCAGCAGCAGAAAACAGGGGGCCGGTGAAAAACTGTTTTTT.